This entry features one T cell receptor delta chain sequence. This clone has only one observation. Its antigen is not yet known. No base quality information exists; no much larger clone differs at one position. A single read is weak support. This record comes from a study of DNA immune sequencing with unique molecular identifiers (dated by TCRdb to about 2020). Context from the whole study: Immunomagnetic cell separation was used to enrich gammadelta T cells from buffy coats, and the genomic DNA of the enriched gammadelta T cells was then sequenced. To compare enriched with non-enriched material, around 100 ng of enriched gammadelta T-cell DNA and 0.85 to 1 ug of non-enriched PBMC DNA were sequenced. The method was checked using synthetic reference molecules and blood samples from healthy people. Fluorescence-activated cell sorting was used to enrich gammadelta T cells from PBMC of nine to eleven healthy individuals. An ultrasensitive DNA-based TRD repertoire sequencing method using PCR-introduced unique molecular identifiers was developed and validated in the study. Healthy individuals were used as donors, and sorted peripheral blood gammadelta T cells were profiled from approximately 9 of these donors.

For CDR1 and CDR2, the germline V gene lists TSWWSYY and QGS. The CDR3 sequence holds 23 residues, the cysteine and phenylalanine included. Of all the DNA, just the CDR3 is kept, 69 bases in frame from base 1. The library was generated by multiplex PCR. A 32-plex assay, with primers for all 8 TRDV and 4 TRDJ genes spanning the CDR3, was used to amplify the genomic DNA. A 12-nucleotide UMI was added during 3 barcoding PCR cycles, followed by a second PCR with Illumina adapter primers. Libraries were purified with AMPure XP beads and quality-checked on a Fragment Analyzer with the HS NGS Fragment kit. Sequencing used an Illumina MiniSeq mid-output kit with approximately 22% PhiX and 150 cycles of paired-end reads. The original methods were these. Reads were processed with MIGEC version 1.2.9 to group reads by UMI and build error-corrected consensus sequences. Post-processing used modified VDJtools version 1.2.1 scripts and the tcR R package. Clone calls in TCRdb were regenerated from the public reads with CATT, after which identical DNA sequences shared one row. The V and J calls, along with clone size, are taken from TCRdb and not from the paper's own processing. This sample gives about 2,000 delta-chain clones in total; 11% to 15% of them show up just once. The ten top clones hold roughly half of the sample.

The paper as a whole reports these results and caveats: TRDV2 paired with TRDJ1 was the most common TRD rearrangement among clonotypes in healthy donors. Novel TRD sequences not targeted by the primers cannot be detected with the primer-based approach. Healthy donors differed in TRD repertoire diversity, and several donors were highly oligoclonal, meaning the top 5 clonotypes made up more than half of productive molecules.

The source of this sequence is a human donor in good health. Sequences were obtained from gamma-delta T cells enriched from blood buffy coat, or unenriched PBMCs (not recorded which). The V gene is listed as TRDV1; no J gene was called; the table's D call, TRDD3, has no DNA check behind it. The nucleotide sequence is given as TGTGCTCTTGGGGAAACGCCGGAGGTCCCCCCGGTGTACTGGGGGATACATACCGATAAACTTATCTTT. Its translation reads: CALGETPEVPPVYWGIHTDKLIF.